What follows are 28 T cell receptor beta chains derived from one specimen sequenced in a study of identical twins. TCRdb re-derived calls from the 5' RACE reads in MiXCR, one entry per CDR3 protein. This table holds 600,000 to 850,000 distinct CDR3 sequences, about 20% found once. The same data also contributed to another study, on T cells expressing NK-cell markers.

Source material: PBMCs. These TCRs come from a young woman in good health.

This chain links TRBV5-1 with TRBJ2-2; no firm D call. The V end lost 6 bases, the J end lost 1 base, and 13 bases lay between the germline ends. Germline CDR1 is SGHRS and CDR2 is YFSETQ. CDR3 size: 15 residues. Here the CDR3 reads CASTSGDGNTGELFF. For the CDR3, the DNA is TGCGCCAGCACATCGGGTGACGGGAACACCGGGGAGCTGTTTTTT.

The chain joins TRBV6-1 to TRBJ2-2; tentative D call: TRBD2 (5 bases). V lost 3 bases and J 5 bases, leaving 10 bases between the germline ends. This CDR3 has 14 amino acids. The V gene's germline CDR1 is MNHNS and CDR2 SASEGT. The CDR3 sequence: CASSDRGFTGELFF. DNA of the CDR3: TGTGCCAGCAGTGACAGAGGGTTTACCGGGGAGCTGTTTTTT.

There are a few counts of this clonotype. The chain has TRBV7-2 and TRBJ2-5; D gene uncertain. The germline V gene has CDR1 SGHTA and CDR2 FQGNSA. CDR3 length: 17 residues. Deletions cut 1 base from V and 2 bases from J, with 17 bases between. The CDR3 reads CASSLGFQGLGQETQYF. The CDR3 region has the DNA TGTGCCAGCAGCTTAGGATTCCAAGGATTGGGGCAAGAGACCCAGTACTTC.

The chain links TRBV27 to TRBJ2-3, with D perhaps TRBD1 or TRBD2 (5 bases each). V was cut by 2 bases and J by 1 base, with 13 bases left in between. CDR3 length: 16 residues. Germline-derived CDR1 and CDR2 are MNHEY and SMNVEV (reference sequence). In nucleotides, the CDR3 is TGTGCCAGCAGTTTAATGTCGGGACGGGGCACAGATACGCAGTATTTT. As protein: CASSLMSGRGTDTQYF.

This clonotype was observed a handful of times. This chain joins TRBV29-1 and TRBJ1-3; D is uncertain. From germline, CDR1 is SQVTM and CDR2 ANQGSEA. This CDR3 spans 12 amino acids. V was shortened by 6 bases and J by 1 base, with 7 bases between the two germline ends. CDR3 amino acids: CSVRRSGNTIYF. CDR3 DNA: TGCAGCGTCCGAAGGTCTGGAAACACCATATATTTT.

The sample holds a few counts of this clonotype. The chain joins TRBV9 to TRBJ2-5; 7 bases align to TRBD1. The J segment lost 1 base and the V segment lost 3 bases, leaving 6 bases of the junction unmatched. This CDR3 is built from 15 residues. Germline values: CDR1 SGDLS, CDR2 YYNGEE. CDR3 loop: CASSAEGTAQETQYF. Written as DNA, the CDR3 is TGTGCCAGCAGCGCAGAGGGGACAGCCCAAGAGACCCAGTACTTC.

This clonotype was seen more than once but under ten times. J is TRBJ1-2 and V is TRBV6-6; D is uncertain. With 6 bases removed from V and 4 bases from J, the gap between germline ends came to 12 bases. Germline V CDR1 and CDR2: MNHNY, SVGAGI (reference sequence). CDR3 length: 13 residues. The DNA for the CDR3 is TGTGCCAGCAGCCTACCGAACACCTATGGCTACACCTTC. Amino acids: CASSLPNTYGYTF.

This clonotype has more than one count but fewer than ten. The genes are TRBV27 and TRBJ2-3; D call uncertain. Germline V gene sequence: CDR1 MNHEY, CDR2 SMNVEV (reference sequence). This CDR3 comprises 15 residues. Trimming stripped 3 bases from V and 1 base from J, with 11 bases between. The DNA for the CDR3 is TGTGCCAGCAGTTTCTCCCCAGGACGCACAGATACGCAGTATTTT. It specifies CASSFSPGRTDTQYF.

The chain recombines TRBV4-1 with TRBJ1-1; a possible D gene is TRBD1 (5 bases). The CDR3 is 16 residues long. Germline values: CDR1 MGHRA, CDR2 YSYEKL. Trimming removed 3 bases from V and 0 bases from J, with 14 bases in between. CDR3 coding DNA: TGCGCCAGCAGCCATCCGGGAGGACAAATGAACACTGAAGCTTTCTTT. It yields the protein CASSHPGGQMNTEAFF.

This clonotype turned up a few times. The rearrangement joins TRBV12-3 or TRBV12-4 to TRBJ1-1; D is unresolved. The length of the CDR3 is 16 residues. V was trimmed by 0 bases and J by 3 bases, leaving 14 bases between them. Here the CDR3 DNA reads TGTGCCAGCAGTTTAGCGGACGTTAGAAGGGACACTGAAGCTTTCTTT. This encodes CASSLADVRRDTEAFF.

This clonotype was observed at least ten times. The chain recombines TRBV12-3 or TRBV12-4 with TRBJ2-2; D is possibly TRBD2 (5 bases). The V gene lost 2 bases and the J gene lost 6 bases, with 13 bases spanning the gap. CDR3 length: 15 residues. CDR3 sequence reads: CASSLRPAEAGELFF. The CDR3 DNA reads as TGTGCCAGCAGTTTACGACCAGCGGAGGCCGGGGAGCTGTTTTTT.

V is TRBV12-3 or TRBV12-4 and J is TRBJ1-2; a weak D match, TRBD1 (5 bases). V lost 2 bases, J lost 7 bases, and 11 bases lay in between. The CDR3 contains 13 residues. CDR3 protein: CASSLFGGGGYTF. CDR3 coding DNA: TGTGCCAGCAGTTTATTTGGGGGAGGTGGCTACACCTTC.

This clonotype was counted only a few times. The V gene is TRBV7-9, the J gene TRBJ2-5, with 8 positions matching TRBD2. There are 14 residues in the CDR3. With 6 bases clipped from V and 5 bases from J, the junction kept 8 bases outside the gene matches. The germline CDR1 and CDR2 sequences are SEHNR and FQNEAQ (reference sequence). The CDR3 coding sequence is TGTGCCAGCAGTCGAGCCGGGACTAGGGAGACCCAGTACTTC. As protein: CASSRAGTRETQYF.

The CDR3 region is CASSPLLDRLQMNTEAFF. In DNA, the CDR3 is TGTGCCAGCTCACCATTGCTGGACAGGCTACAAATGAACACTGAAGCTTTCTTT. This rearrangement joins TRBV18 to TRBJ1-1, with 7 nucleotides matching TRBD1. Germline V gene lookup returns CDR1 KGHSH and CDR2 LQKENI. The CDR3 consists of 18 residues. V was clipped by 2 bases and J by 0 bases; unmatched bases: 12.

This chain connects TRBV12-5 to TRBJ2-7; a possible D gene is TRBD2 (5 bases). V was clipped by 5 bases and J by 1 base, with 12 bases between them. The CDR3 loop spans 14 amino acids. Germline V CDR1 and CDR2: LGHNT, FRNRAP. In DNA form, the CDR3 reads TGTGCTAGTGGTGTTAGCGCTGGATCCTACGAGCAGTACTTC. Encoded protein: CASGVSAGSYEQYF. Based on the CDR3 plus reference TRBV12-5 and TRBJ2-7, the full variable domain is DARVTQTPRHKVTEMGQEVTMRCQPILGHNTVFWYRQTMMQGLELLAYFRNRAPLDDSGMPKDRFSAEMPDATLATLKIQPSEPRDSAVYFCASGVSAGSYEQYFGPGTRLTVT.

V gene TRBV20-1 combines with J gene TRBJ2-1; unclear D gene. The germline V and J ends were trimmed by 6 bases and 10 bases, with 19 bases remaining between them. CDR1 is DFQATT and CDR2 is SNEGSKA in the germline V gene (reference sequence). The CDR3 spans 13 residues. The DNA of the CDR3 is TGCAGTGCCGTAGTTAGGCGAGCGATGGAGCAGTTCTTC. Translated, it gives CSAVVRRAMEQFF.

The CDR3 here is CATSDLGEADTQYF. The CDR3 region has the DNA TGTGCCACCAGTGATTTAGGGGAGGCAGATACGCAGTATTTT. The genes are TRBV24-1 and TRBJ2-3, with D possibly matching TRBD2 (6 bases). CDR1 KGHDR and CDR2 SFDVKD come from the germline V gene. V lost 1 base and J 4 bases, leaving 8 bases between the germline ends. The CDR3 extends over 14 amino acids.

The J gene is TRBJ2-7, the V gene TRBV19; weak D call: TRBD1 (6 bases). V gave up 7 bases and J gave up 0 bases, with 13 bases separating them. The CDR3 runs 14 residues. CDR1 and CDR2 (germline): LNHDA, SQIVND (reference sequence). DNA of the CDR3: TGTGCCAGTACTATTAAAGGGGGCTCCTACGAGCAGTACTTC. Protein sequence: CASTIKGGSYEQYF.

The chain carries TRBV30 and TRBJ2-5, with no clear D. CDR1 is GTSNPN and CDR2 is SVGIG in the germline V gene (reference sequence). The CDR3 is made up of 11 amino acids. The V end was cut by 5 bases, the J end by 5 bases, with 9 bases between. The CDR3 DNA reads TGTGCCTGGTCAGCTGGGGAGACCCAGTACTTC. Its translation is CAWSAGETQYF.

This clonotype was picked up many times. The rearrangement joins TRBV5-1 to TRBJ2-3; D is unclear. V dropped 1 base and J dropped 3 bases, with 9 bases sitting between them. Germline CDR1 reads SGHRS; CDR2 reads YFSETQ. The CDR3 loop spans 14 amino acids. The CDR3 bases are TGCGCCAGCAGCTTGCTGTGGGGTACAGATACGCAGTATTTT. Translated, it gives CASSLLWGTDTQYF.

This clonotype showed up just a few times. This sequence joins TRBV3-1 and TRBJ1-1; no definite D call. The CDR3 spans 13 residues. Germline V gene data show CDR1 as LGHDT and CDR2 as YNNKEL (reference sequence). Trimming stripped 4 bases from V and 3 bases from J, with 9 bases between. CDR3 loop: CASSPEEDTEAFF. For the CDR3, the DNA is TGTGCCAGCAGCCCGGAGGAGGACACTGAAGCTTTCTTT. Complete variable domain (other parts from reference TRBV3-1 and TRBJ1-1): DTAVSQTPKYLVTQMGNDKSIKCEQNLGHDTMYWYKQDSKKFLKIMFSYNNKELIINETVPNRFSPKSPDKAHLNLHINSLELGDSAVYFCASSPEEDTEAFFGQGTRLTVV.

The J gene is TRBJ2-7, the V gene TRBV12-3 or TRBV12-4, with TRBD2 matching over 10 bases. V lost 5 bases and J lost 8; bases outside the gene matches: 12. This CDR3 is built from 15 residues. The CDR3 DNA follows: TGTGCCAGCAGTCCCTTAGCGGGAGGCCTTCCGCAGCAGTACTTC. Residues: CASSPLAGGLPQQYF.

This rearrangement joins TRBV20-1 to TRBJ2-5, with TRBD2 matching over 14 bases. Trimming removed 0 bases from V and 4 bases from J; junction bases left unmatched: 4. From germline, CDR1 is DFQATT and CDR2 SNEGSKA (reference sequence). The CDR3 covers 16 residues. The CDR3 DNA is TGCAGTGCTAGAGAAGGACTAGCGGGGGGAAGAGAGACCCAGTACTTC. As protein: CSAREGLAGGRETQYF.

This clonotype appeared a few times. The J gene is TRBJ2-5, the V gene TRBV12-3 or TRBV12-4; tentatively, D is TRBD2 (7 bases). The CDR3 covers 15 residues. Between the trimmed V and J ends, which lost 11 bases and 0 bases, there was a span of 19 bases. The CDR3 protein is CASRWGAGDQETQYF. The CDR3 coding sequence is TGTGCCTCCCGCTGGGGGGCGGGGGACCAAGAGACCCAGTACTTC.

CDR3 bases: TGCGCCAGCAGCTCAAACGGTCAGGGGGGTCCGACTGAAGCTTTCTTT. Translated, it gives CASSSNGQGGPTEAFF. V gene TRBV5-1 combines with J gene TRBJ1-1, with 7 bases fitting TRBD1. After removal of 3 bases from V and 5 bases from J, the junction contained 13 bases not matched to a gene. Germline CDR1 and CDR2: SGHRS and YFSETQ. This CDR3 is 16 amino acids long.

This clonotype appeared a few times. The V gene is TRBV15, the J gene TRBJ1-2; tentatively, D is TRBD1 (5 bases). The CDR3 runs 15 residues. In germline, CDR1 is LNHNV, CDR2 YYDKDF (reference sequence). The germline V and J ends were trimmed by 4 bases and 3 bases, with 15 bases remaining between them. In nucleotides, the CDR3 is TGTGCCACCAGCACCGACTTGACAGACTACTATGGCTACACCTTC. Amino acids: CATSTDLTDYYGYTF.

The genes are TRBV3-1 and TRBJ2-1, with D maybe TRBD2 (6 bases). This CDR3 has 12 residues. CDR1 is LGHDT, CDR2 YNNKEL, per germline (reference sequence). The V end lost 1 base, the J end lost 13 bases, and 11 bases lay between the germline ends. The chain's CDR3 is CASSQGRDSQFF. The CDR3 region has the DNA TGTGCCAGCAGCCAAGGCCGGGACTCCCAGTTCTTC.

The chain couples TRBV5-5 to TRBJ2-1; 7 nucleotides match TRBD2. CDR1 and CDR2 from the germline V gene are SGHKS and YYEKEE (reference sequence). This CDR3 region has 14 residues. V was clipped by 2 bases and J by 5 bases; unmatched bases: 4. CDR3 amino acids: CASSFHTSDNEQFF. CDR3 coding DNA: TGTGCCAGCAGCTTCCACACTAGCGACAATGAGCAGTTCTTC.